The 23 T cell receptor beta chains below all came from one sample that was sequenced in a study of blood T cells in healthy people across ages. A second PCR, run for about 7 to 11 cycles, used a sample-barcoded 5' primer plus a J-beta primer mix. TCRdb reprocessed the 5' RACE reads with MiXCR, giving one entry per CDR3 protein. Altogether under 850,000 distinct CDR3 sequences are present, roughly 34% being singletons, with the ten largest covering 13%. Sequenced: blood. Receptors were obtained from a man between 18 and 29 years old in good health.

This clonotype occurred many times. The chain has TRBV5-5 and TRBJ2-7; D is possibly TRBD2 (6 bases). There are 13 residues in the CDR3. Germline V gene lookup returns CDR1 SGHKS and CDR2 YYEKEE (reference sequence). V was cut by 4 bases and J by 4 bases, with 12 bases left in between. In nucleotides, the CDR3 is TGTGCCAGCAGCGGCGGGGAGACTTACGAGCAGTACTTC. It codes for CASSGGETYEQYF.

This clonotype has only a few counts. The V gene is TRBV4-2, the J gene TRBJ1-2; TRBD1 agrees at 10 bases. Germline V gene data show CDR1 as LGHNA and CDR2 as YNFKEQ. The CDR3 is 16 residues long. The junction had 4 bases not matched to a gene; V was cut back by 1 base and J by 2 bases. The CDR3 DNA reads as TGTGCCAGCAGCCAAGTTGGGGGACAGGGGAACTATGGCTACACCTTC. This encodes CASSQVGGQGNYGYTF.

This clonotype was observed at least ten times. V gene TRBV7-9 combines with J gene TRBJ2-3; TRBD1 agrees at 8 bases. In germline, CDR1 is SEHNR, CDR2 FQNEAQ (reference sequence). The CDR3 extends over 14 amino acids. J was trimmed by 6 bases and V by 4 bases; bases with no gene match: 6. CDR3: CASSSDRVWDTQYF. CDR3 DNA sequence: TGTGCCAGCAGCTCGGACAGGGTTTGGGATACGCAGTATTTT.

J is TRBJ1-1 and V is TRBV29-1; D is unclear. Looked up from germline, CDR1 is SQVTM and CDR2 is ANQGSEA. V dropped 6 bases and J dropped 2 bases, with 16 bases sitting between them. The CDR3 is 14 residues long. The CDR3 is CSVGRDGANTEAFF. The CDR3 coding sequence is TGCAGCGTCGGACGAGACGGAGCCAACACTGAAGCTTTCTTT.

The chain is built from TRBV28 and TRBJ2-6; possible D gene TRBD2, 5 bases. Trimming took off 6 bases at V and 0 bases at J, with 27 bases between the two ends. The CDR3 extends over 21 amino acids. Germline assignment: CDR1 MDHEN and CDR2 SYDVKM. The CDR3 DNA is TGTGCCAGCAGGTCCCTGACACGGGCGGGCCCAACTAACTCTGGGGCCAACGTCCTGACTTTC. It translates to CASRSLTRAGPTNSGANVLTF. The full variable domain, its missing parts supplied by reference TRBV28 and TRBJ2-6, is DVKVTQSSRYLVKRTGEKVFLECVQDMDHENMFWYRQDPGLGLRLIYFSYDVKMKEKGDIPEGYSVSREKKERFSLILESASTNQTSMYLCASRSLTRAGPTNSGANVLTFGAGSRLTVL.

The chain carries TRBV14 and TRBJ2-3; 8 bases are shared with TRBD2. The CDR3 extends over 20 amino acids. Germline CDR1 and CDR2: SGHDN and FVKESK. With 1 base clipped from V and 2 bases from J, the junction kept 17 bases outside the gene matches. The CDR3 DNA sequence: TGTGCCAGCAGCCAAGTCGCGCGAAGCCGGGGGGGCCTTCCCACAGATACGCAGTATTTT. Its translation: CASSQVARSRGGLPTDTQYF.

This clonotype was picked up one time. DNA of the CDR3: TGTGCCAGCAGTTGGGATGACTCCGGCACAGATACGCAGTATTTT. Its translation is CASSWDDSGTDTQYF. The chain links TRBV6-6 to TRBJ2-3; D unresolved. Looked up from germline, CDR1 is MNHNY and CDR2 is SVGAGI (reference sequence). The CDR3 covers 15 residues. Deletions cut 4 bases from V and 1 base from J, with 12 bases between.

The chain recombines TRBV7-9 with TRBJ2-1; the match to TRBD2 covers 7 bases. Germline CDR1 reads SEHNR; CDR2 reads FQNEAQ (reference sequence). The CDR3 is 14 amino acids. The V and J ends lost 7 bases and 3 bases, in that order; junction bases with no gene match: 6. CDR3 DNA sequence: TGTGCCAGCAACGGAGGCGGGGGCTACAATGAGCAGTTCTTC. This encodes CASNGGGGYNEQFF.

Regarding this clonotype: Germline is not matched at one junction end, which may reflect a read error. The V and J genes are TRBV28 and TRBJ1-2; 8 bases line up with TRBD1. The CDR3 has 15 amino acids. Per the germline V gene, CDR1 is MDHEN and CDR2 is SYDVKM. This CDR3 is CVSRDRTGTNYDYTF. DNA of the CDR3: TGTGTCAGTAGGGACAGGACAGGGACGAACTATGACTACACCTTC.

The CDR3 loop reads CASSYGQKGYGYTF. Here the CDR3 DNA reads TGTGCCAGCAGTTACGGGCAGAAAGGCTATGGCTACACCTTC. The V call is TRBV6-2 or TRBV6-3, the J call TRBJ1-2; D gene ambiguous. Per germline, CDR1 MNHEY and CDR2 SVGEGT. This CDR3 comprises 14 residues. V lost 2 bases and J lost 4, with 11 bases in between.

This clonotype was seen repeatedly, ten times or more. This chain connects TRBV12-3 or TRBV12-4 to TRBJ2-3; D uncertain. Between the trimmed V and J ends, which lost 3 bases and 5 bases, there was a span of 9 bases. The CDR3 covers 13 residues. DNA for the CDR3: TGTGCCAGCAGTTTCCTTTGGGGAGATACGCAGTATTTT. Amino acids: CASSFLWGDTQYF.

This clonotype was observed a few times. This sequence joins TRBV27 and TRBJ2-7, with 9 positions matching TRBD1. With V trimmed by 5 bases and J by 7 bases, 9 bases remained unmatched. The CDR3 has 14 amino acids. CDR1 and CDR2 from the germline V gene are MNHEY and SMNVEV (reference sequence). DNA of the CDR3: TGTGCCAGCAGTCCGCCGACAGGGGGGGAAGAGCAGTACTTC. Its protein is CASSPPTGGEEQYF.

V gene TRBV20-1 combines with J gene TRBJ1-2; TRBD1 aligns across 8 bases. The trim removed 5 bases at V and 4 bases at J, leaving 6 bases unmatched. This CDR3 has 13 amino acids. Germline V gene sequence: CDR1 DFQATT, CDR2 SNEGSKA (reference sequence). The CDR3 loop reads CSASDRVSYGYTF. The CDR3 DNA is TGCAGTGCTTCGGACAGGGTTAGCTATGGCTACACCTTC.

The chain uses TRBV7-9 and TRBJ1-1; 7 positions match TRBD1. Germline CDR1 SEHNR, CDR2 FQNEAQ (reference sequence). The length of the CDR3 is 14 residues. The J segment lost 7 bases and the V segment lost 2 bases, leaving 7 bases of the junction unmatched. The CDR3 DNA reads TGTGCCAGCAGCTTAACAGGGGTTGTAGGTGAAGCTTTCTTT. Its protein product is CASSLTGVVGEAFF.

At least ten counts were recorded for this clonotype. This chain joins TRBV29-1 and TRBJ2-3, with TRBD1 matching over 7 bases. Trimming cost V 5 bases and J 0 bases; bases outside gene matches: 17. Germline loops: CDR1 SQVTM, CDR2 ANQGSEA. This CDR3 has 18 amino acids. CDR3 DNA sequence: TGCAGCGTTCCGACACAACGAAGGACAGGATCTAGCACAGATACGCAGTATTTT. It translates to CSVPTQRRTGSSTDTQYF.

The table lists this clonotype with a count of one. The CDR3: CASTNLVTTGELFF. CDR3 coding DNA: TGTGCCAGCACCAACTTAGTAACAACCGGGGAGCTGTTTTTT. The rearrangement joins TRBV11-2 to TRBJ2-2; D is ambiguous. V was trimmed by 7 bases and J by 5 bases, leaving 14 bases between them. This CDR3 has 14 amino acids. The germline V gene encodes CDR1 SGHAT and CDR2 FQNNGV.

This clonotype has ten or more counts. The chain links TRBV25-1 to TRBJ1-2; perhaps TRBD1 as D (6 bases). There are 22 residues in the CDR3. V was cut by 0 bases and J by 2 bases, with 31 bases left in between. Looked up from germline, CDR1 is MGHDK and CDR2 is SYGVNS. CDR3 sequence (DNA): TGTGCCAGCAGTGAATATACCGGGTTAAGTTCGGCCGACAGGATGAAAAACTATGGCTACACCTTC. It specifies CASSEYTGLSSADRMKNYGYTF.

CDR3 amino acids: CASRSSRGSIYGYTF. The CDR3 DNA is TGTGCCAGCAGATCCTCCAGGGGGTCCATCTATGGCTACACCTTC. This chain connects TRBV6-6 to TRBJ1-2; 7 bases fit TRBD1. CDR1 and CDR2 (germline): MNHNY, SVGAGI (reference sequence). The J segment lost 4 bases and the V segment lost 6 bases, leaving 11 bases of the junction unmatched. The length of the CDR3 is 15 residues.

A few counts support this clonotype. The chain employs TRBV18 and TRBJ1-5; 9 positions match TRBD1. Germline V lookup: CDR1 KGHSH, CDR2 LQKENI. The CDR3 length is 16 residues. The junction had 11 bases not matched to a gene; V was cut back by 4 bases and J by 7 bases. CDR3 coding DNA: TGTGCCAGCTCACGGACCGGACAGGGGTCTGAGCAGCCCCAGCATTTT. Translated, it gives CASSRTGQGSEQPQHF.

Notes on this clonotype: At one end, the junction sequence differs from germline, possibly due to a read error. The chain carries TRBV28 and TRBJ2-5; D is perhaps TRBD1 (6 bases). CDR1 and CDR2 from the germline V gene are MDHEN and SYDVKM. There are 17 residues in the CDR3. The CDR3 bases are TGTGCCGGCAGTTTACCGGGCAGGGGAAGGGGTCAAGAGACCCAGTACTTC. Encoded protein: CAGSLPGRGRGQETQYF.

This chain uses TRBV7-2 with TRBJ2-7; no clear D. CDR1 is SGHTA, CDR2 FQGNSA, per germline. Trimming removed 3 bases at V and 2 bases at J, with 14 bases between. The CDR3 is 15 amino acids. CDR3 coding DNA: TGTGCCAGCAGCTTCCCTAGTCTTGGCACCTACGAGCAGTACTTC. It is translated as CASSFPSLGTYEQYF.

On this clonotype itself: The junction and the germline gene differ at one end; a read error may be behind it. The chain couples TRBV4-1 to TRBJ2-7; the match to TRBD2 covers 10 bases. Germline CDR1 and CDR2: MGHRA and YSYEKL. The CDR3 spans 16 residues. This CDR3 is CTSSQEALAGTYEQYF. CDR3 DNA: TGCACCAGCAGCCAAGAGGCACTAGCGGGGACCTACGAGCAGTACTTC.

The chain combines TRBV7-2 with TRBJ1-1; D perhaps matches TRBD1 (6 bases). Looked up from germline, CDR1 is SGHTA and CDR2 is FQGNSA. V dropped 5 bases and J dropped 2 bases, with 15 bases sitting between them. This CDR3 spans 15 amino acids. CDR3 DNA sequence: TGTGCCAGCAGCGCTACAGGACAGCCAAACACTGAAGCTTTCTTT. Translation gives CASSATGQPNTEAFF.